This T cell receptor (beta chain) is from a study of blood T cell repertoires in COVID-19 (dated by TCRdb to between 2020 and 2021). With regard to the full study: The collaborator samples originated in the United States, Italy and Spain and spanned the acute and convalescent phases of COVID-19. The material from the prospective study consisted of cDNA or gDNA derived from T cells, B-cell-depleted T cells, or PBMCs. Subjects who had been exposed to COVID-19, were actively infected with it, or had recovered from it provided the deeply sampled blood TCRbeta repertoires that made up the dataset. The repertoires were released in a freely available public database meant as a resource for research on the immune response to SARS-CoV-2. The samples were drawn from the first 160 participants of the ongoing ImmuneRACE study and from over a thousand subjects provided by 6 global collaborators. The sample metadata nearly always contained a de-identified subject ID, COVID-19 status, age in years and sex. Where HLA class I and class II types were available, the types were taken from metadata supplied by the sample provider, not from assay-based typing.

On this clone: This receptor's antigen is unknown. One end of the junction does not line up with germline, which may come from a read error.

The cysteine opens and the phenylalanine closes a CDR3 of 16 amino acids. The read is trimmed to its CDR3 DNA, 48 bases read in frame from base 1. Looking up the germline V gene (reference sequence) yields CDR1 GTSNPN and CDR2 SVGIG. TCRbeta CDR3 regions were amplified from genomic DNA using the immunoSEQ Assay, a bias-controlled multiplex PCR. The original methods were these. The number of nucleated cells in each sample was estimated by amplification of reference gene primers within the assay. To quantify the absolute abundance of each unique TCRbeta CDR3 rearrangement, sequence reads were collapsed and filtered. For each sample, productive Simpson clonality was calculated as the square root of Simpson's diversity index over productive rearrangements. What TCRdb holds here is the immuneACCESS table cut down to in-frame rearrangements. Part of the clones is not present; checked against another copy, under half of the missing clones reflect an unresolved V gene, and the others are unexplained. V and J calls and clone size follow that table, whereas D and trimming were derived from the DNA. The sample table contains roughly 250,000 clones; only one count was recorded for just under 90% of them. Of the sample, approximately 0.9% falls within the top ten clones.

Overall study results and their limits: Clinical and demographic metadata were provided uncurated, with the amount varying by source and participant.

Participants in the prospective study were aged about 18 to 89 years, lived in 20 to 25 United States geographic areas, and enrolled through a virtual design. To assign participants to cohorts, the prospective study relied on clinical history that participants themselves reported in a screening survey and a study questionnaire. Exposed participants had been in contact with someone with a PCR-confirmed or clinician-diagnosed COVID-19 case within 2 weeks of study entry. Each participant in the prospective study had whole blood, serum and a nasopharyngeal or oropharyngeal swab collected by mobile phlebotomists. Participants in the prospective study had the option to provide additional blood draws and questionnaires over a roughly two-month period. Before DNA extraction, prospective study blood samples were shipped either frozen or at room temperature.

The specimen sequenced was PBMCs or T cells enriched from blood (not recorded which). The TCR sequence derives from a man aged 50-59 years who had been exposed to COVID-19. The rearranged chain carries TRBV30 and TRBJ2-2; TRBD1 lines up with 10 middle nucleotides. Read as DNA, the sequence is TGTGCCCGGAGTGTACTTGGGACAGGGGTGACCGGGGAGCTGTTTTTT. It is translated as CARSVLGTGVTGELFF. Where the CDR3 stops, the reference TRBV30 and TRBJ2-2 genes take over; the full variable domain is SQTIHQWPATLVQPVGSPLSLECTVEGTSNPNLYWYRQAAGRGLQLLFYSVGIGQISSEVPQNLSASRPQDRQFILSSKKLLLSDSGFYLCARSVLGTGVTGELFFGEGSRLTVL.